What follows describes a single T cell receptor (beta chain). This sample is part of a study of T cell changes during pregnancy in multiple sclerosis. Only in-frame clones appear in the TCRdb table, and some are missing; sequencing was by immunoSEQ multiplex PCR. Among about 92,000 clones listed, roughly 90% were seen once. The source of this sequence is a female donor with multiple sclerosis, enrolled in a pregnancy study. The sequences come from peripheral blood, collected in the first trimester of pregnancy.

DNA for the CDR3: TGCGCCAGCAGCCAAGAAGGGAACAGGAGAGATCAGCCCCAGCATTTT. This gives the protein CASSQEGNRRDQPQHF. V and J are TRBV4-1 and TRBJ1-5; maybe TRBD1 (5 bases). The V end was cut by 0 bases, the J end by 5 bases, with 14 bases between. The V gene's germline CDR1 is MGHRA and CDR2 YSYEKL. The CDR3 has 16 amino acids.